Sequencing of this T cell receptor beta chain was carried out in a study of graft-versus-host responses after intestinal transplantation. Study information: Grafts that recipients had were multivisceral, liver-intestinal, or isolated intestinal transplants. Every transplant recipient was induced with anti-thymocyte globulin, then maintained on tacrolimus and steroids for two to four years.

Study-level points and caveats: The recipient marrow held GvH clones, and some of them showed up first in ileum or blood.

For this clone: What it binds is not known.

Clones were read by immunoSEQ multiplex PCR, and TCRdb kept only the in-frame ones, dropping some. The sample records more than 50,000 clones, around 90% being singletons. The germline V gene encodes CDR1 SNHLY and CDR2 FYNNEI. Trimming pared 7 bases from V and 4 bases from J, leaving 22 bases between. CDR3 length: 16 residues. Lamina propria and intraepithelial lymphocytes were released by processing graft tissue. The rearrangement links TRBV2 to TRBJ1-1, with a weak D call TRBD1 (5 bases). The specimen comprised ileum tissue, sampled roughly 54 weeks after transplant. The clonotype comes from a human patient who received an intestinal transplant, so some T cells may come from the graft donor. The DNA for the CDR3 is TGTGCCAGCATCCAGGGCACGTGGGGGGGAAGCACTGAAGCTTTCTTT. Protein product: CASIQGTWGGSTEAFF.